The 30 T cell receptor beta chains presented below share a single source sample, sequenced in a study of cytomegalovirus exposure and HLA in healthy donors. Use of 60 Vbeta and 13 Jbeta primers characterized the PCR. Clones were sequenced by immunoSEQ multiplex PCR, and TCRdb holds only the in-frame ones, with some missing. Of roughly 170,000 clones in the sample, around 79% were seen once. The sample was PBMCs. The receptors shown here come from a female donor in good health and CMV-seronegative.

This sequence joins TRBV6-1 and TRBJ1-2; D is undetermined. Trimming removed 2 bases at V and 8 bases at J, with 9 bases between. The CDR3 sequence is 12 residues long. CDR1 and CDR2 (germline): MNHNS, SASEGT. Written as DNA, the CDR3 is TGTGCCAGCAGTGAATCTACCTTCGGCTACACCTTC. Translating it yields CASSESTFGYTF.

This chain joins TRBV28 and TRBJ2-7; D is possibly TRBD2 (5 bases). This CDR3 has 13 residues. Germline loops: CDR1 MDHEN, CDR2 SYDVKM. With 6 bases removed from V and 5 bases from J, the gap between germline ends came to 14 bases. CDR3 sequence (DNA): TGTGCCAGCAGCCTAATGAAGAGGGACGAGCAGTACTTC. As protein: CASSLMKRDEQYF.

This clone was found a few times. The V call is TRBV19, the J call TRBJ1-5, with 9 bases that match TRBD1. The CDR3 covers 15 residues. Losses at the gene ends were 6 bases for V and 3 bases for J; bases not matched to a gene: 6. Germline V CDR1 and CDR2: LNHDA, SQIVND (reference sequence). CDR3: CASRWTGAPNQPQHF. The CDR3 DNA sequence: TGTGCCAGTAGATGGACAGGGGCCCCCAATCAGCCCCAGCATTTT.

The V and J genes are TRBV7-2 and TRBJ2-7, with 10 bases that match TRBD2. Germline lookup yields CDR1 SGHTA and CDR2 FQGNSA. V gave up 7 bases and J gave up 2 bases; unmatched junction bases: 8. CDR3 length equals 15 residues. The CDR3 DNA sequence: TGTGCCAGCACCCCGGGGCTAGCGGGGGCCTACGAGCAGTACTTC. Encoded protein: CASTPGLAGAYEQYF.

The V and J genes are TRBV7-9 and TRBJ1-1; D not certain. Germline values: CDR1 SEHNR, CDR2 FQNEAQ (reference sequence). V was trimmed by 2 bases and J by 6 bases, leaving 22 bases between them. This CDR3 comprises 17 residues. Here the CDR3 reads CASSLYWVAAQRAEAFF. For the CDR3, the DNA is TGTGCCAGCAGCTTATATTGGGTCGCGGCCCAGAGAGCTGAAGCTTTCTTT.

The V gene is TRBV4-2, the J gene TRBJ1-2; no clear D gene. CDR1 is LGHNA and CDR2 is YNFKEQ in the germline V gene. The CDR3 totals 13 residues. Trimming removed 0 bases at V and 8 bases at J, with 10 bases between. This chain's CDR3 is CASSQDLGRGYTF. In nucleotides, the CDR3 is TGTGCCAGCAGCCAAGATCTAGGTAGAGGCTACACCTTC.

Only a few counts were recorded for this clone. The genes are TRBV9 and TRBJ2-1, with 8 bases fitting TRBD1. CDR3 length: 15 amino acids. V lost 10 bases and J lost 4; bases outside the gene matches: 13. Germline V gene sequence: CDR1 SGDLS, CDR2 YYNGEE. The CDR3 DNA follows: TGTGCCGGAATAGAACAGGGGGGTAGGTACAATGAGCAGTTCTTC. It translates to CAGIEQGGRYNEQFF.

This chain uses TRBV4-1 with TRBJ1-2; the match to TRBD1 covers 9 bases. The CDR3 runs 18 residues. Germline V gives CDR1 MGHRA, CDR2 YSYEKL. V gave up 0 bases and J gave up 2 bases; unmatched junction bases: 10. This chain's CDR3 is CASSQDLLRTGVNYGYTF. The DNA of the CDR3 is TGCGCCAGCAGCCAAGACCTACTCAGGACAGGGGTAAACTATGGCTACACCTTC.

The V and J genes are TRBV5-6 and TRBJ1-1; no clear D. Trimming left V 4 bases short and J 0 bases short, with 4 bases between. The CDR3 is 12 amino acids. The germline V gene has CDR1 SGHDT and CDR2 YYEEEE. CDR3 coding DNA: TGTGCCAGCAGCAACATGAACACTGAAGCTTTCTTT. Encoded protein: CASSNMNTEAFF.

The J gene is TRBJ1-6, the V gene TRBV27, with D perhaps matching TRBD1 (6 bases). The germline V and J ends were trimmed by 6 bases and 7 bases, with 16 bases remaining between them. Germline loops: CDR1 MNHEY, CDR2 SMNVEV (reference sequence). CDR3 size: 15 residues. The CDR3 DNA follows: TGTGCCAGCAGAACCCACAGGGTTCTCAATTCACCCCTCCACTTT. This sequence encodes CASRTHRVLNSPLHF.

The J gene is TRBJ2-7, the V gene TRBV18; TRBD1 might be the D (5 bases). This CDR3 is built from 14 residues. V shed 6 bases and J shed 3 bases, with 15 bases lying between them. The germline V gene has CDR1 KGHSH and CDR2 LQKENI. CDR3 coding DNA: TGTGCCAGCTCCCCCAGGGATGCAGGCTACGAGCAGTACTTC. Encoded protein: CASSPRDAGYEQYF.

The CDR3 loop reads CASSLSGRAIDTQYF. The DNA for the CDR3 is TGTGCCAGCAGCTTAAGCGGGAGGGCTATAGATACGCAGTATTTT. This chain links TRBV7-3 with TRBJ2-3; 9 nucleotides line up with TRBD2. CDR1 and CDR2 (germline): SGHTA, FQGTGA. J lost 5 bases, V lost 1 base, and 4 bases had no gene match. The CDR3 extends over 15 amino acids.

This rearrangement joins TRBV28 to TRBJ2-7; 7 nucleotides agree with TRBD1. Germline loops: CDR1 MDHEN, CDR2 SYDVKM. The CDR3 sequence is 14 residues long. V shed 3 bases and J 0 bases; nucleotides not matched to a gene: 2. The CDR3 sequence is CASSFGQDSYEQYF. CDR3 DNA sequence: TGTGCCAGCAGTTTTGGACAGGACTCCTACGAGCAGTACTTC. Together with reference TRBV28 and TRBJ2-7, the CDR3 gives the full variable domain: DVKVTQSSRYLVKRTGEKVFLECVQDMDHENMFWYRQDPGLGLRLIYFSYDVKMKEKGDIPEGYSVSREKKERFSLILESASTNQTSMYLCASSFGQDSYEQYFGPGTRLTVT.

This rearrangement joins TRBV2 to TRBJ2-1; TRBD1 is a possible D gene (6 bases). The V end was cut by 4 bases, the J end by 6 bases, with 10 bases between. Germline CDR1 and CDR2: SNHLY and FYNNEI. This CDR3 region has 13 residues. CDR3 region: CASSVQGGNEQFF. The CDR3 bases are TGTGCCAGCAGTGTACAGGGTGGCAATGAGCAGTTCTTC.

The gene calls are TRBV28 and TRBJ2-2; a possible D gene is TRBD2 (5 bases). CDR1 and CDR2 from the germline V gene are MDHEN and SYDVKM. The CDR3 covers 14 residues. V lost 7 bases, J lost 6 bases, and 15 bases lay in between. CDR3 residues: CASKGGGQAGELFF. CDR3 coding DNA: TGTGCCAGCAAGGGCGGAGGCCAGGCCGGGGAGCTGTTTTTT.

This clone appeared once. V and J are TRBV30 and TRBJ2-1; the D is unclear. The CDR3 runs 11 residues. V lost 0 bases, J lost 7 bases, and 4 bases lay in between. Germline CDR1 reads GTSNPN; CDR2 reads SVGIG (reference sequence). CDR3 nucleotides: TGTGCCTGGAGTGTTTCGAATGAGCAGTTCTTC. Protein product: CAWSVSNEQFF.

As regards this clone: Other DNA variants within this sample encode the same CDR3. The chain carries TRBV9 and TRBJ2-1; 11 nucleotides agree with TRBD2. Germline V CDR1 and CDR2: SGDLS, YYNGEE. V was pared by 1 base and J by 4 bases, with 1 base of the junction left unmatched. This CDR3 region has 15 residues. CDR3 in DNA: TGTGCCAGCAGCGTAACTAGCGGGAGTTACAATGAGCAGTTCTTC. It translates to CASSVTSGSYNEQFF.

The gene calls are TRBV5-1 and TRBJ2-1; D is possibly TRBD2 (7 bases). Germline lookup yields CDR1 SGHRS and CDR2 YFSETQ. This CDR3 is built from 15 residues. Trimming left V 0 bases short and J 8 bases short, with 15 bases between. This CDR3 is CASSLEGGSGDEQFF. CDR3 nucleotides: TGCGCCAGCAGCTTGGAGGGGGGCAGCGGGGATGAGCAGTTCTTC.

The CDR3 sequence is CTSSQGAGDEQYF. CDR3 sequence (DNA): TGCACCAGCAGTCAAGGGGCAGGGGACGAGCAGTACTTC. The V gene is TRBV1, the J gene TRBJ2-7; the D call of TRBD1 is as the table states it, not checked on the DNA. TRBV1 is reported as a pseudogene. There are 13 residues in the CDR3.

The chain is built from TRBV5-1 and TRBJ2-1; perhaps TRBD1 as D (6 bases). The CDR3 contains 14 residues. The germline CDR1 and CDR2 sequences are SGHRS and YFSETQ. Trimming removed 5 bases from V and 0 bases from J, with 9 bases in between. The CDR3 DNA reads TGCGCCAGCAGTCAGGGGAGCTCCTACAATGAGCAGTTCTTC. This encodes CASSQGSSYNEQFF.

This chain uses TRBV6-5 with TRBJ2-1; D gene ambiguous. The germline V gene has CDR1 MNHEY and CDR2 SVGAGI. V lost 0 bases and J lost 10, with 7 bases in between. The CDR3 runs to 12 residues. The CDR3 protein is CASSYSKAEQFF. The CDR3 DNA reads TGTGCCAGCAGTTACTCGAAAGCGGAGCAGTTCTTC.

The chain carries TRBV27 and TRBJ2-1; weak D call: TRBD2 (5 bases). This CDR3 spans 12 amino acids. Trimming removed 1 base at V and 8 bases at J, with 6 bases between. Per germline, CDR1 MNHEY and CDR2 SMNVEV (reference sequence). CDR3 nucleotides: TGTGCCAGCAGTTTATACGGGGATGAGCAGTTCTTC. It codes for CASSLYGDEQFF.

The chain uses TRBV27 and TRBJ1-1; TRBD1 matches 11 bases. Trimming took 4 bases from V and 5 from J; bases not matched to a gene: 9. The germline V gene has CDR1 MNHEY and CDR2 SMNVEV (reference sequence). The CDR3 extends over 16 amino acids. The CDR3 reads CASSSWTGGKRTEAFF. The CDR3 DNA reads as TGTGCCAGCAGTTCCTGGACAGGGGGCAAGAGAACTGAAGCTTTCTTT.

V is TRBV5-1 and J is TRBJ1-2; a possible D gene is TRBD1 (6 bases). The germline V gene encodes CDR1 SGHRS and CDR2 YFSETQ. The CDR3 is 16 residues long. V was clipped by 1 base and J by 4 bases, with 17 bases between them. The CDR3 reads CASSLQGHGTGYGYTF. CDR3 nucleotide sequence: TGCGCCAGCAGCTTGCAGGGGCACGGGACCGGCTATGGCTACACCTTC.

The chain combines TRBV4-1 with TRBJ1-2; TRBD1 aligns across 7 bases. The trim removed 2 bases at V and 2 bases at J, leaving 5 bases unmatched. The germline V gene has CDR1 MGHRA and CDR2 YSYEKL. The CDR3 totals 15 residues. CDR3 sequence: CASSQTGTANYGYTF. The CDR3 nucleotides are TGCGCCAGCAGCCAAACCGGGACAGCCAACTATGGCTACACCTTC.

V gene TRBV4-1 combines with J gene TRBJ2-7; TRBD2 matches at 11 bases. The germline gives CDR1 MGHRA, CDR2 YSYEKL. This CDR3 has 16 amino acids. Trimming removed 7 bases from V and 5 bases from J; junction bases left unmatched: 13. The CDR3 loop is CASTHSGRALGNEQYF. The CDR3 DNA reads TGCGCCAGCACCCATAGCGGGAGGGCCCTCGGGAACGAGCAGTACTTC.

The V and J genes are TRBV18 and TRBJ2-5; tentatively, D is TRBD2 (6 bases). Germline V gene sequence: CDR1 KGHSH, CDR2 LQKENI. CDR3 length equals 13 residues. V lost 6 bases and J 5 bases, leaving 13 bases between the germline ends. In nucleotides, the CDR3 is TGTGCCAGCTCGGGGGGACTTCGGGAGACCCAGTACTTC. This codes for CASSGGLRETQYF.

This clone was seen more than once but under ten times. For the CDR3, the DNA is TGTGCCAGCAGCTTAGGGGGCAGATCCTCCTGGGAACTGTTTTTT. This codes for CASSLGGRSSWELFF. This chain uses TRBV7-2 with TRBJ1-4; maybe TRBD1 (5 bases). V gave up 1 base and J gave up 12 bases, with 18 bases separating them. Germline CDR1 and CDR2: SGHTA and FQGNSA. This CDR3 has 15 residues.

The rearrangement joins TRBV5-1 to TRBJ2-4, with TRBD2 as a possible D gene (6 bases). Between the trimmed V and J ends, which lost 3 bases and 1 base, there was a span of 26 bases. Germline CDR1 and CDR2: SGHRS and YFSETQ. The CDR3 runs 20 residues. The CDR3 reads CASSSIGRDLWEIAKNIQYF. The CDR3 DNA reads as TGCGCCAGCAGCTCGATTGGGCGGGACTTATGGGAGATTGCCAAAAACATTCAGTACTTC.

The chain couples TRBV27 to TRBJ1-3; D is unclear. Germline V gives CDR1 MNHEY, CDR2 SMNVEV (reference sequence). CDR3 length: 13 amino acids. Trimming left V 8 bases short and J 0 bases short, with 8 bases between. The CDR3 here is CASVPFSGNTIYF. CDR3 coding DNA: TGTGCCAGCGTTCCTTTCTCTGGAAACACCATATATTTT.